Given below is one TCR beta chain in context. As yet, its antigen is unknown. Between the trimmed V and J ends, which lost 4 bases and 4 bases, there was a span of 22 bases. The germline V gene encodes CDR1 SEHNR and CDR2 FQNEAQ (reference sequence). The CDR3 has 18 amino acids. This sample was included in a study of STAT3 mutations in large granular lymphocyte leukemia. Measured with immunoSEQ multiplex PCR; TCRdb has only the in-frame clones, and not every one. Seen here are roughly 13,000 clones, 80% to 90% observed once, and the top ten hold 10% to 15%. General study results and limits: Every T-cell large granular lymphocyte leukemia patient had at least one immunodominant TCR beta clonotype.

V and J are TRBV7-9 and TRBJ2-2; D tentatively reads TRBD1 or TRBD2 (5 bases each). The source material was PBMCs. The source of this sequence is a human donor with T large granular lymphocyte leukemia. Some clones in this sample may be carry-over from other donors' samples. CDR3 protein: CASSSPGRLFASTGELFF. The CDR3 nucleotides read TGTGCCAGCAGCTCGCCGGGACGGCTCTTTGCGAGCACCGGGGAGCTGTTTTTT.